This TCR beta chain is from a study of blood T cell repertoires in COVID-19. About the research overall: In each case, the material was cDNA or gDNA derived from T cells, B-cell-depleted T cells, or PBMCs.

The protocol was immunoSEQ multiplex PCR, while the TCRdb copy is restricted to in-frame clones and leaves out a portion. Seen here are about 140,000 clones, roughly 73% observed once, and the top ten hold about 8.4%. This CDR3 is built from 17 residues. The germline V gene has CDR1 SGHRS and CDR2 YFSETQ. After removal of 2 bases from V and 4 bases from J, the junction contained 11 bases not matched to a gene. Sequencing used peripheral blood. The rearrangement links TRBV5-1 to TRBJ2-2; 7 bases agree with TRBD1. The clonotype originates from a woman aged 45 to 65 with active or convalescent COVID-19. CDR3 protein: CASSFELRGRGTGELFF. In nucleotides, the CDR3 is TGCGCCAGCAGCTTCGAACTAAGGGGGCGCGGCACCGGGGAGCTGTTTTTT.